The clone carrying this TCR beta chain was seen a few times. What it binds is unknown. These data belong to a study of T cells in Graves' hyperthyroidism and ophthalmopathy. This CDR3 comprises 14 residues. V was cut by 5 bases and J by 8 bases, with 16 bases left in between. Germline V gene lookup returns CDR1 LNHDA and CDR2 SQIVND (reference sequence). Amplification yielded TCR beta CDR3 regions, with RNA transcripts as the source. The HTBI set primed first-round TCR CDR3 RT-PCR. TCRdb fed the multiplex PCR reads into MiXCR, producing one record per CDR3 protein. The data hold a few hundred thousand distinct CDR3 sequences, with approximately 14% observed a single time. Findings and limits, study-wide: Most expanded thyroid clonotypes above 0.001 recurred in blood. Patients with ophthalmopathy were separated from those with stable hyperthyroidism by a 13 V-J model.

Material for sequencing was blood. The receptor's source is a woman younger than 45 with Graves' hyperthyroidism that later progressed to Graves' ophthalmopathy. This sequence joins TRBV19 and TRBJ2-1, with D possibly being TRBD1 (6 bases). The CDR3: CASSPGGRGHEQFF. In nucleotides, the CDR3 is TGTGCCAGTAGTCCGGGCGGCAGGGGCCATGAGCAGTTCTTC.